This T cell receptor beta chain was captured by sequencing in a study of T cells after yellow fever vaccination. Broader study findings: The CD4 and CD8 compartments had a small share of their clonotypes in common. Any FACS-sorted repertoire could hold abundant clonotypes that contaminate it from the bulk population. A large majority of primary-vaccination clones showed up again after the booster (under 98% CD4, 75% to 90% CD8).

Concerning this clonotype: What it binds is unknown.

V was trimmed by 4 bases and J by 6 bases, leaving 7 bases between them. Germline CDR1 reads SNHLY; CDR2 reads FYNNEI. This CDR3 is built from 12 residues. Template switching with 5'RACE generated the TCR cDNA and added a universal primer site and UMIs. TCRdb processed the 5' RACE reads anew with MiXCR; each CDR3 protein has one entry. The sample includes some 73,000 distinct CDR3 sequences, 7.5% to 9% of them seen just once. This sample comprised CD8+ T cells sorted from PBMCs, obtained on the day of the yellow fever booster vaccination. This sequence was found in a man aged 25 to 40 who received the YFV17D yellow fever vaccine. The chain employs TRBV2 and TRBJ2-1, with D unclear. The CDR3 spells CASSVEFNEQFF. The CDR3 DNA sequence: TGTGCCAGCAGTGTGGAATTCAATGAGCAGTTCTTC.